These 17 T cell receptor beta chains originate from one sample sequenced in a study of T-cell reconstitution after alpha-beta-depleted transplantation in children. A TCRbeta library incorporating unique molecular identifiers was prepared. TCRdb processed the PCR reads anew with MiXCR; each CDR3 protein has one entry. Of 83,000 or so distinct CDR3 sequences in the sample, 7% to 9% are singletons; the top ten hold 5.5% to 8%. This material consisted of PBMCs from the stem cell graft donor, taken from the stem cell graft. These receptors were taken from a human donor who donated a stem cell graft to a child with congenital amegakaryocytic thrombocytopenia.

This clonotype was found many times. The V call is TRBV5-1, the J call TRBJ2-3; TRBD2 matches 10 bases. The junction had 3 bases not matched to a gene; V was cut back by 4 bases and J by 4 bases. CDR3 length: 14 amino acids. Germline V lookup: CDR1 SGHRS, CDR2 YFSETQ. The CDR3 loop is CASSQGTSADTQYF. In nucleotides, the CDR3 is TGCGCCAGCAGCCAAGGGACTAGCGCAGATACGCAGTATTTT. Combining the CDR3 with reference TRBV5-1 and TRBJ2-3 gives the whole variable domain KAGVTQTPRYLIKTRGQQVTLSCSPISGHRSVSWYQQTPGQGLQFLFEYFSETQRNKGNFPGRFSGRQFSNSRSEMNVSTLELGDSALYLCASSQGTSADTQYFGPGTRLTVL.

This clonotype occurred many times. The chain joins TRBV7-9 to TRBJ2-7, with TRBD1 identical over 9 bases. Germline assignment: CDR1 SEHNR and CDR2 FQNEAQ (reference sequence). After removal of 5 bases from V and 3 bases from J, the junction contained 5 bases not matched to a gene. CDR3 length: 14 amino acids. The CDR3 spells CASSPRQGDYEQYF. CDR3 DNA sequence: TGTGCCAGCAGCCCTAGACAGGGGGACTACGAGCAGTACTTC.

On this clonotype itself: A single base separates this from a much larger clone, so it may be a read error. This chain's CDR3 is CASSVSQGGYGYIF. CDR3 bases: TGTGCCAGCAGTGTATCACAGGGGGGCTATGGCTACATCTTC. The chain recombines TRBV2 with TRBJ1-2, with 8 positions matching TRBD1. The CDR3 spans 14 residues. The V gene's germline CDR1 is SNHLY and CDR2 FYNNEI.

This clonotype was picked up many times. The rearrangement uses TRBV3-1 and TRBJ1-4; the D gene is possibly TRBD1 (6 bases). Between the trimmed V and J ends, which lost 3 bases and 7 bases, there was a span of 12 bases. This CDR3 spans 14 amino acids. From germline, CDR1 is LGHDT and CDR2 YNNKEL (reference sequence). The CDR3, as DNA: TGTGCCAGCAGCCAGGGACACGGTAGTGAAAAACTGTTTTTT. This translates into CASSQGHGSEKLFF.

This clonotype was seen repeatedly, ten times or more. The CDR3 sequence is CASRTGFPNEQFF. The CDR3 nucleotides are TGTGCCAGCAGGACAGGGTTCCCCAATGAGCAGTTCTTC. The gene calls are TRBV12-3 or TRBV12-4 and TRBJ2-1, with 7 bases matching TRBD1. The CDR3 consists of 13 residues. The junction had 5 bases not matched to a gene; V was cut back by 6 bases and J by 6 bases.

This clonotype was counted ten times or more. This chain joins TRBV20-1 and TRBJ2-3; 9 nucleotides agree with TRBD1. This CDR3 spans 14 amino acids. Losses at the gene ends were 6 bases for V and 1 base for J; bases not matched to a gene: 5. Germline CDR1 DFQATT, CDR2 SNEGSKA (reference sequence). In DNA form, the CDR3 reads TGCAGTGCGGGAGGGGACAGGGGCACAGATACGCAGTATTTT. It specifies CSAGGDRGTDTQYF.

This clonotype was observed many times. This chain connects TRBV20-1 to TRBJ2-1; 11 nucleotides align to TRBD2. Germline-derived CDR1 and CDR2 are DFQATT and SNEGSKA (reference sequence). The CDR3 is 13 residues long. Here the CDR3 reads CSVLAGGYNEQFF. In DNA, the CDR3 is TGCAGCGTCCTAGCGGGGGGCTACAATGAGCAGTTCTTC.

Only a few counts were recorded for this clonotype. The J gene is TRBJ2-2, the V gene TRBV5-5, with D maybe TRBD2 (5 bases). Trimming removed 0 bases from V and 7 bases from J, with 7 bases in between. This CDR3 comprises 13 residues. Germline V lookup: CDR1 SGHKS, CDR2 YYEKEE (reference sequence). CDR3 nucleotides: TGTGCCAGCAGCTTGGCTGCGGGCGGGGAGCTGTTTTTT. Translated, it gives CASSLAAGGELFF.

This clonotype appeared many times. This chain links TRBV7-2 with TRBJ1-3; no definite D call. The CDR3 covers 16 residues. Germline CDR1 reads SGHTA; CDR2 reads FQGNSA. V shed 2 bases and J shed 3 bases, with 14 bases lying between them. CDR3 sequence: CASSLSAGMDGNTIYF. In DNA, the CDR3 is TGTGCCAGCAGCTTATCAGCGGGAATGGATGGAAACACCATATATTTT.

Ten or more counts support this clonotype. The gene calls are TRBV20-1 and TRBJ2-7; 7 bases agree with TRBD1. The junction had 3 bases not matched to a gene; V was cut back by 0 bases and J by 4 bases. The CDR3 loop spans 13 amino acids. The germline gives CDR1 DFQATT, CDR2 SNEGSKA (reference sequence). CDR3 amino acids: CSARETGLYEQYF. CDR3 sequence (DNA): TGCAGTGCTAGAGAGACAGGGTTGTACGAGCAGTACTTC.

A word on this clonotype: The conserved phenylalanine or tryptophan is not found at the CDR3 terminus, so this likely reflects a read error. The chain employs TRBV20-1 and TRBJ2-3; D possibly corresponds to TRBD2 (6 bases). Germline V gene lookup returns CDR1 DFQATT and CDR2 SNEGSKA (reference sequence). The CDR3 consists of 15 residues. V was trimmed by 1 base and J by 1 base, leaving 12 bases between them. CDR3 DNA: TGCAGTGCTAGAGTCCCGGCTAGCGGCACAGATACGCAGTATTTG. Protein product: CSARVPASGTDTQYL.

This clonotype occurred many times. This chain joins TRBV27 and TRBJ1-2; tentative D call: TRBD1 (6 bases). The germline CDR1 and CDR2 sequences are MNHEY and SMNVEV (reference sequence). CDR3 length: 13 amino acids. V lost 6 bases, J lost 0 bases, and 8 bases lay in between. CDR3 loop: CASRQGPNYGYTF. In nucleotides, the CDR3 is TGTGCCAGCAGACAGGGTCCTAACTATGGCTACACCTTC.

This clonotype appeared a few times. The chain has TRBV12-3 or TRBV12-4 and TRBJ1-2, with D perhaps matching TRBD1 (6 bases). Trimming cost V 6 bases and J 4 bases, with 15 bases left between them. The CDR3 runs 14 residues. CDR3 loop: CASRSNRDFYGYTF. DNA of the CDR3: TGTGCCAGCAGGTCAAACAGGGATTTCTATGGCTACACCTTC.

In this sample, this clonotype turned up many times. The rearrangement uses TRBV21-1 and TRBJ1-6; the table gives TRBD1 as D, unverified against the DNA. TRBV21-1 is an annotated pseudogene. The CDR3 runs to 18 residues. The CDR3 protein is CASSKRPHSRLYNSPLHF. CDR3 DNA sequence: TGTGCCAGCAGCAAAAGGCCCCACTCGCGACTTTATAATTCACCCCTCCACTTT.

This clonotype was seen many times. Here the CDR3 omits its conserved ending phenylalanine or tryptophan, so a read error is the likely source. No DNA is shown, since the ends of the CDR3 on it are uncertain; the CDR3 is the one TCRdb lists. J is TRBJ2-3 and V is TRBV5-1; the table names TRBD2, a call not compared with the DNA. Germline V gives CDR1 SGHRS, CDR2 YFSETQ. The CDR3 has 12 residues if both end residues are counted. CDR3 region: CASSYSGLAGVD.

This clonotype was recorded many times. The chain recombines TRBV12-3 or TRBV12-4 with TRBJ1-1; D perhaps matches TRBD1 (6 bases). The CDR3 covers 14 residues. Trimming pared 5 bases from V and 3 bases from J, leaving 13 bases between. Here the CDR3 reads CASSIQGRDTEAFF. CDR3 coding DNA: TGTGCCAGCAGTATACAGGGCCGCGACACTGAAGCTTTCTTT.

This clonotype has ten or more counts. This chain uses TRBV10-3 with TRBJ2-7; no definite D call. Germline values: CDR1 ENHRY, CDR2 SYGVKD. The germline V and J ends were trimmed by 3 bases and 4 bases, with 7 bases remaining between them. The CDR3 has 12 residues. In DNA form, the CDR3 reads TGTGCCATCAGTGACTCATGGTACGAGCAGTACTTC. This encodes CAISDSWYEQYF.